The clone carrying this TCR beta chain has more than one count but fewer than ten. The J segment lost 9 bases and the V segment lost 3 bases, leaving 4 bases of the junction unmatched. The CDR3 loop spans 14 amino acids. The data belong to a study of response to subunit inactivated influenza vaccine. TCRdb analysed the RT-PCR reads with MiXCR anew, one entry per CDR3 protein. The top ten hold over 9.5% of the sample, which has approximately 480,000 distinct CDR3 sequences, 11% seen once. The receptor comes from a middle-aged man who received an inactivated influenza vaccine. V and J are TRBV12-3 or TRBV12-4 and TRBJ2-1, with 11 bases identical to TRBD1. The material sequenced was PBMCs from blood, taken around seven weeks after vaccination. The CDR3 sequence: CASSLSGTGGEQFF. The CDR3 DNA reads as TGTGCCAGCAGTTTGTCCGGGACAGGGGGTGAGCAGTTCTTC.